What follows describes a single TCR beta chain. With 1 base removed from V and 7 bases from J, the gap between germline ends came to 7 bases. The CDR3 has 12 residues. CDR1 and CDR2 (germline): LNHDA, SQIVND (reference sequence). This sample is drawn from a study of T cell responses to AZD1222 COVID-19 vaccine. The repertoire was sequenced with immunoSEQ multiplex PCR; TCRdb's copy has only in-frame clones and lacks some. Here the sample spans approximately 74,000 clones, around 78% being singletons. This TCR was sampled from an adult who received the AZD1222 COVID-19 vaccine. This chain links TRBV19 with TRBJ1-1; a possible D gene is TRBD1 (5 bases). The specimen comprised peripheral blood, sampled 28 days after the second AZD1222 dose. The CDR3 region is CASSIGGNEAFF. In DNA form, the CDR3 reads TGTGCCAGTAGTATAGGGGGGAATGAAGCTTTCTTT.